These 16 T cell receptor beta chains share one sample of origin, sequenced in a study of cytomegalovirus exposure and HLA in healthy donors. PCR amplification relied on 60 Vbeta primers (plus 13 Jbeta primers). Clones were read by immunoSEQ multiplex PCR, and TCRdb kept only the in-frame ones, dropping some. The sample's table shows around 190,000 clones. The sequencing input was PBMCs. The receptor set was obtained from a young woman in good health and CMV-seropositive.

The CDR3: CASSRTGGAWDTEAFF. As DNA, the CDR3 is TGTGCCAGCAGCCGGACAGGGGGCGCTTGGGACACTGAAGCTTTCTTT. V usage is TRBV5-4 and J usage is TRBJ1-1, with TRBD1 identical over 11 bases. CDR1 and CDR2 (germline): SGHNT, YYREEE (reference sequence). The junction had 8 bases not matched to a gene; V was cut back by 4 bases and J by 3 bases. The CDR3 contains 16 residues. Supplemented by reference TRBV5-4 and TRBJ1-1, the full variable domain reads ETGVTQSPTHLIKTRGQQVTLRCSSQSGHNTVSWYQQALGQGPQFIFQYYREEENGRGNFPPRFSGLQFPNYSSELNVNALELDDSALYLCASSRTGGAWDTEAFFGQGTRLTVV.

The chain combines TRBV29-1 with TRBJ2-2; no firm D call. There are 11 residues in the CDR3. The germline gives CDR1 SQVTM, CDR2 ANQGSEA. The V end was cut by 7 bases, the J end by 2 bases, with 5 bases between. The CDR3 reads CSGANTGELFF. For the CDR3, the DNA is TGCAGCGGGGCAAACACCGGGGAGCTGTTTTTT.

V gene TRBV5-4 combines with J gene TRBJ2-5; perhaps TRBD1 as D (6 bases). The DNA end is more similar to TRBJ2-7, so the J call may be wrong. CDR3 length: 16 residues. The germline CDR1 and CDR2 sequences are SGHNT and YYREEE (reference sequence). CDR3 residues: CASSSQGKLRSYEQYF. The DNA for the CDR3 is TGTGCCAGCAGTAGTCAGGGGAAACTTCGCTCCTACGAGCAGTACTTC.

The chain couples TRBV27 to TRBJ2-2, with 8 bases lining up with TRBD1. Per the germline V gene, CDR1 is MNHEY and CDR2 is SMNVEV (reference sequence). V was clipped by 5 bases and J by 5 bases; unmatched bases: 10. CDR3 length equals 16 residues. CDR3 loop: CASSPPRTGRTGELFF. The CDR3 DNA sequence: TGTGCCAGCAGTCCTCCTCGGACAGGGAGAACCGGGGAGCTGTTTTTT.

The chain uses TRBV6-1 and TRBJ1-2; maybe TRBD1 (6 bases). Germline loops: CDR1 MNHNS, CDR2 SASEGT. Trimming stripped 7 bases from V and 6 bases from J, with 21 bases between. This CDR3 spans 15 amino acids. The CDR3 DNA sequence: TGTGCCAGCACTGTACAGGGAAATAAGTTGAATGGCTACACCTTC. It specifies CASTVQGNKLNGYTF.

This chain connects TRBV10-3 to TRBJ2-1; 13 positions agree with TRBD2. The CDR3 loop spans 15 amino acids. The germline V gene encodes CDR1 ENHRY and CDR2 SYGVKD. V trimming: 8 bases; J trimming: 8 bases; junction bases outside the gene matches: 9. CDR3 protein: CAISRTSGGEYEQFF. The CDR3 coding sequence is TGTGCCATCTCGAGGACTAGCGGGGGCGAATATGAGCAGTTCTTC.

This chain joins TRBV15 and TRBJ2-7; 7 nucleotides line up with TRBD2. The CDR3 is 16 residues long. The J segment lost 1 base and the V segment lost 5 bases, leaving 11 bases of the junction unmatched. CDR1 is LNHNV, CDR2 YYDKDF, per germline (reference sequence). CDR3 sequence reads: CATSDGGSGVSYEQYF. The CDR3 DNA reads as TGTGCCACCAGCGATGGGGGGAGCGGGGTTTCCTACGAGCAGTACTTC.

Points on this clone: One end of the junction varies from germline; a read error may be responsible. The V gene is TRBV6-6, the J gene TRBJ1-2, with 9 bases identical to TRBD1. The CDR3 consists of 14 residues. Per the germline V gene, CDR1 is MNHNY and CDR2 is SVGAGI (reference sequence). The CDR3 here is CASGYGTGLYGYTF. CDR3 DNA: TGTGCCAGCGGTTACGGGACAGGGCTCTATGGCTACACCTTC.

The chain combines TRBV5-1 with TRBJ2-5; 8 nucleotides line up with TRBD1. The J segment lost 1 base and the V segment lost 4 bases, leaving 9 bases of the junction unmatched. CDR3 length equals 16 residues. The germline gives CDR1 SGHRS, CDR2 YFSETQ. CDR3 sequence (DNA): TGCGCCAGCAGCCCTTTGTTGGGACAGGCCCAAGAGACCCAGTACTTC. The encoded protein is CASSPLLGQAQETQYF. Filled out from reference TRBV5-1 and TRBJ2-5, the complete variable domain reads KAGVTQTPRYLIKTRGQQVTLSCSPISGHRSVSWYQQTPGQGLQFLFEYFSETQRNKGNFPGRFSGRQFSNSRSEMNVSTLELGDSALYLCASSPLLGQAQETQYFGPGTRLLVL.

This chain joins TRBV28 and TRBJ2-7, with D unclear. The germline gives CDR1 MDHEN, CDR2 SYDVKM. CDR3 length equals 15 residues. V lost 2 bases to trimming and J lost 0 bases, with 11 bases between them. The DNA for the CDR3 is TGTGCCAGCAGTTTAGGGCACTTATCCTCCTACGAGCAGTACTTC. Translation gives CASSLGHLSSYEQYF. Full variable domain (remainder filled in from reference TRBV28 and TRBJ2-7): DVKVTQSSRYLVKRTGEKVFLECVQDMDHENMFWYRQDPGLGLRLIYFSYDVKMKEKGDIPEGYSVSREKKERFSLILESASTNQTSMYLCASSLGHLSSYEQYFGPGTRLTVT.

This chain connects TRBV19 to TRBJ1-1, with TRBD1 matching over 9 bases. The length of the CDR3 is 15 residues. Trimming removed 5 bases from V and 9 bases from J; junction bases left unmatched: 13. Per germline, CDR1 LNHDA and CDR2 SQIVND (reference sequence). CDR3 protein: CASSYQTGGALKAFF. DNA for the CDR3: TGTGCCAGTAGTTACCAAACAGGGGGCGCATTGAAAGCTTTCTTT. Full variable domain (missing parts from reference TRBV19 and TRBJ1-1): DGGITQSPKYLFRKEGQNVTLSCEQNLNHDAMYWYRQDPGQGLRLIYYSQIVNDFQKGDIAEGYSVSREKKESFPLTVTSAQKNPTAFYLCASSYQTGGALKAFFGQGTRLTVV.

The chain has TRBV27 and TRBJ1-2; 7 bases match TRBD1. This CDR3 comprises 14 residues. The J segment lost 0 bases and the V segment lost 6 bases, leaving 4 bases of the junction unmatched. Germline V gene data show CDR1 as MNHEY and CDR2 as SMNVEV (reference sequence). DNA for the CDR3: TGTGCCAGCAGGAGGACAGGAGCTAACTATGGCTACACCTTC. It translates to CASRRTGANYGYTF.

This sequence joins TRBV7-9 and TRBJ2-3, with TRBD2 matching 16 bases. Germline V lookup: CDR1 SEHNR, CDR2 FQNEAQ (reference sequence). The V and J ends lost 6 bases and 8 bases, in that order; junction bases with no gene match: 8. The CDR3 consists of 16 residues. CDR3 DNA: TGTGCCAGCAGGACCGGGACTAGCGGGGGGGCCCGTACGCAGTATTTT. Amino acid sequence: CASRTGTSGGARTQYF.

The genes are TRBV2 and TRBJ2-7; TRBD1 might be the D (6 bases). Trimming cost V 8 bases and J 1 base, with 27 bases left between them. CDR1 is SNHLY and CDR2 is FYNNEI in the germline V gene. This CDR3 comprises 18 residues. The CDR3 nucleotides are TGTGCCAGCTACCTCCGGGACATAGGGGCCCAACCTTCCTACGAGCAGTACTTC. This translates into CASYLRDIGAQPSYEQYF.

In nucleotides, the CDR3 is TGTGCCAGTAGTATTAGACAGGGAGGATACTACAATGAGCAGTTCTTC. Translation: CASSIRQGGYYNEQFF. This chain connects TRBV19 to TRBJ2-1, with a weak D call TRBD1 (7 bases). The CDR3 has 16 amino acids. Trimming took 3 bases from V and 3 from J, leaving 15 bases between them. Germline V lookup: CDR1 LNHDA, CDR2 SQIVND (reference sequence).

V usage is TRBV19 and J usage is TRBJ1-2; 9 bases map to TRBD1. Germline CDR1 reads LNHDA; CDR2 reads SQIVND (reference sequence). The CDR3 covers 14 residues. V gave up 8 bases and J gave up 7 bases; unmatched junction bases: 11. The CDR3 sequence: CASRLTGGRGGYTF. The CDR3 DNA follows: TGTGCCAGTCGCCTGACAGGGGGGAGAGGTGGCTACACCTTC. Supplemented by reference TRBV19 and TRBJ1-2, the full variable domain reads DGGITQSPKYLFRKEGQNVTLSCEQNLNHDAMYWYRQDPGQGLRLIYYSQIVNDFQKGDIAEGYSVSREKKESFPLTVTSAQKNPTAFYLCASRLTGGRGGYTFGSGTRLTVV.